A single sample gave rise to the 4 T cell receptor beta chains below, sequenced in a study of prognosis after radiotherapy for stage I lung cancer. Researchers used two-round multiplex PCR to amplify TCR beta CDR3 starting from genomic DNA. During first-round PCR, primers specific to each TRBV and TRBJ gene were used. Using its own MiXCR run on the multiplex PCR reads, TCRdb lists one record per CDR3 protein. The profile covers over 15,000 distinct CDR3 sequences, with approximately 45% appearing a single time and around 47% taken by the ten largest. This specimen was PBMCs, taken before or after stereotactic body radiation therapy (not recorded which). These receptors were taken from a donor aged 50 or older with non-small cell lung cancer.

The chain joins TRBV7-9 to TRBJ1-1; 8 bases map to TRBD1. The CDR3 totals 14 residues. V was pared by 2 bases and J by 12 bases, with 11 bases of the junction left unmatched. Germline V gives CDR1 SEHNR, CDR2 FQNEAQ (reference sequence). As DNA, the CDR3 is TGTGCCAGCAGCTTAACCGGGACAGGTGAGGCATCTTTCTTT. As protein: CASSLTGTGEASFF.

On this clonotype itself: One end of the junction is discordant with germline, which a read error may explain. The CDR3 protein is CASSQYDDQFF. For the CDR3, the DNA is TGTGCCAGCAGCCAGTACGATGATCAGTTCTTC. V is TRBV11-2 and J is TRBJ2-1; no clear D gene. Germline V gives CDR1 SGHAT, CDR2 FQNNGV. The CDR3 contains 11 residues. The full variable domain, rest sourced from reference TRBV11-2 and TRBJ2-1, is EAGVAQSPRYKIIEKRQSVAFWCNPISGHATLYWYQQILGQGPKLLIQFQNNGVVDDSQLPKDRFSAERLKGVDSTLKIQPAKLEDSAVYLCASSQYDDQFFGPGTRLTVL.

V usage is TRBV11-2 and J usage is TRBJ1-4; D not resolved. V lost 4 bases, J lost 4 bases, and 13 bases lay in between. Germline CDR1 reads SGHAT; CDR2 reads FQNNGV. The CDR3 runs 15 residues. This CDR3 is CASSSGSSVNEKLFF. The CDR3 nucleotides are TGTGCCAGCAGCTCCGGCAGCTCCGTTAATGAAAAACTGTTTTTT.

This clonotype is judged medium-sized. The gene calls are TRBV12-3 or TRBV12-4 and TRBJ1-2; no clear D gene. V was pared by 3 bases and J by 6 bases, with 11 bases between. The CDR3 loop spans 13 amino acids. The CDR3 protein is CASSFGVLDGYTF. CDR3 bases: TGTGCCAGCAGTTTTGGGGTGCTGGATGGCTACACCTTC.